Detailed here is one T cell receptor (beta chain). This specimen comes from a study of cytomegalovirus exposure and HLA in healthy donors. Germline CDR1 is MNHEY and CDR2 is SVGAGI. The CDR3 covers 15 residues. V was clipped by 4 bases and J by 1 base; unmatched bases: 4. Primers for the PCR totalled 60 Vbeta and 13 Jbeta. The method was immunoSEQ multiplex PCR; TCRdb's version includes in-frame clones alone and lacks a portion of them. The data show around 150,000 clones, and the top ten clones hold 2% to 3%. The chain combines TRBV6-5 with TRBJ2-7; 10 nucleotides line up with TRBD1. This TCR came from a man between 40 and 49 years old in good health and CMV-seronegative. Sequencing input: PBMCs. The CDR3 nucleotides read TGTGCCAGCAGTTCGTGGACAGGGGGTTCCTACGAGCAGTACTTC. This codes for CASSSWTGGSYEQYF.